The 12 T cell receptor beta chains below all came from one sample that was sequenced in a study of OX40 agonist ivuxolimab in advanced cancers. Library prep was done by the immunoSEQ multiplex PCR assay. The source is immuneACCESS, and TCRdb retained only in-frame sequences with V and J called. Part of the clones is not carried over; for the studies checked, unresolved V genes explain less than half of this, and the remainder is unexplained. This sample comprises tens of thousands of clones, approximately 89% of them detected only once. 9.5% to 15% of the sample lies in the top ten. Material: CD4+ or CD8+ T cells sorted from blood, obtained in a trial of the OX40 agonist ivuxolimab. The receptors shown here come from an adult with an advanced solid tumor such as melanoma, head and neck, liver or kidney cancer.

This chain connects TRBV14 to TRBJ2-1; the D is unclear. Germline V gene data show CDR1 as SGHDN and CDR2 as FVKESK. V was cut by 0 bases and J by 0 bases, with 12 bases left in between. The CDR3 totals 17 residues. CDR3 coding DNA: TGTGCCAGCAGCCAAGATCGGACGTGGAGCTCCTACAATGAGCAGTTCTTC. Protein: CASSQDRTWSSYNEQFF.

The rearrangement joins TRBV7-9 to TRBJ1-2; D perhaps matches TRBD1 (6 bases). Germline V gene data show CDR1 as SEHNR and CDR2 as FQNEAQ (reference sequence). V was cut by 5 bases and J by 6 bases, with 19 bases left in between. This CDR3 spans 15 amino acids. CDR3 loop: CASSPGAGRLNGYTF. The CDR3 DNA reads TGTGCCAGCAGCCCAGGGGCGGGCAGGCTTAATGGCTACACCTTC.

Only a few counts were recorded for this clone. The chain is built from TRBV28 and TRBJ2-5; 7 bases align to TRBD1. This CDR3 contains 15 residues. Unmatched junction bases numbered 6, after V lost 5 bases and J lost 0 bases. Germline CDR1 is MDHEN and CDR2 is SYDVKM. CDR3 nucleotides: TGTGCCAGCAGTCAGGGACAGATGTACCAAGAGACCCAGTACTTC. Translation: CASSQGQMYQETQYF.

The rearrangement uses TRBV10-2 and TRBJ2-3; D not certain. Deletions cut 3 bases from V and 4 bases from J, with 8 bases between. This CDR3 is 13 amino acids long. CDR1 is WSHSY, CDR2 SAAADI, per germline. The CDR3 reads CASSEGGADTQYF. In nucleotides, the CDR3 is TGCGCCAGCAGTGAAGGTGGGGCAGATACGCAGTATTTT.

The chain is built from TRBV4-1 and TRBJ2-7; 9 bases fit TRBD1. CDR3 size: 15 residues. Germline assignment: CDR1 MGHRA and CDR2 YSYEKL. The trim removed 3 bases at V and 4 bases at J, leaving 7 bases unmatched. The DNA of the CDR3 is TGCGCCAGCAGCCACGTAGGGACAGGGCTTTACGAGCAGTACTTC. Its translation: CASSHVGTGLYEQYF.

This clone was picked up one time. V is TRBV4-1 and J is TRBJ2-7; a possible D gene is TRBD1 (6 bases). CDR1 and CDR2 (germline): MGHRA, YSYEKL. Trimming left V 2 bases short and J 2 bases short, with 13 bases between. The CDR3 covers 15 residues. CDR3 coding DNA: TGCGCCAGCAGCCAATACGACAGGTTGGCCTACGAGCAGTACTTC. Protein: CASSQYDRLAYEQYF.

The chain's CDR3 is CASSPRSQETQYF. CDR3 nucleotides: TGTGCCAGCAGCCCCCGTAGCCAAGAGACCCAGTACTTC. This sequence joins TRBV7-2 and TRBJ2-5; D is undetermined. The CDR3 is 13 residues long. Germline CDR1 SGHTA, CDR2 FQGNSA. V gave up 5 bases and J gave up 1 base, with 8 bases separating them. Full variable domain (missing parts from reference TRBV7-2 and TRBJ2-5): GAGVSQSPSNKVTEKGKDVELRCDPISGHTALYWYRQSLGQGLEFLIYFQGNSAPDKSGLPSDRFSAERTGGSVSTLTIQRTQQEDSAVYLCASSPRSQETQYFGPGTRLLVL.

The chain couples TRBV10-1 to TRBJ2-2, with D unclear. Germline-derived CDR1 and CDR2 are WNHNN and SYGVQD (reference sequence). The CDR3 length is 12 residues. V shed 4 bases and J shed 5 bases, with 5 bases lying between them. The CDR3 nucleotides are TGCGCCAGCAGTGGGGGTACCGGGGAGCTGTTTTTT. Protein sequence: CASSGGTGELFF.

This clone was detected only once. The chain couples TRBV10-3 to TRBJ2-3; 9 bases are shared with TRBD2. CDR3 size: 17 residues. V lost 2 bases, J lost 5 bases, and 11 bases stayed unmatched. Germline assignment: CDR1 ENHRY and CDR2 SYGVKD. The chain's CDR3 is CAISEPKVAGVGDTQYF. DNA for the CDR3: TGTGCCATCAGTGAGCCTAAGGTAGCGGGAGTGGGAGATACGCAGTATTTT.

The CDR3 region is CASSYSTGDQPQHF. CDR3 coding DNA: TGTGCCAGCAGTTACAGTACAGGGGATCAGCCCCAGCATTTT. This chain links TRBV6-5 with TRBJ1-5, with 7 bases matching TRBD1. This CDR3 region has 14 residues. V lost 2 bases, J lost 5 bases, and 3 bases stayed unmatched. The germline V gene has CDR1 MNHEY and CDR2 SVGAGI.

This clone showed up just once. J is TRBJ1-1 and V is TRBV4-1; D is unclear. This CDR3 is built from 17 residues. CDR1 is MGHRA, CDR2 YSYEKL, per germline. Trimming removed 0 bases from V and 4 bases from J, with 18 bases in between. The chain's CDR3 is CASSQDSWPAIGTEAFF. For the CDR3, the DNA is TGCGCCAGCAGCCAAGATAGTTGGCCGGCAATAGGCACTGAAGCTTTCTTT.

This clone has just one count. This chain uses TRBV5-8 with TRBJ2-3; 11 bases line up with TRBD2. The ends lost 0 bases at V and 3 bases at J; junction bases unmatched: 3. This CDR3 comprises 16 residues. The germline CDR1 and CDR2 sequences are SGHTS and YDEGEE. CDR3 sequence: CASSLGTSGLTDTQYF. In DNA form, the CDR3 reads TGTGCCAGCAGCTTGGGGACTAGCGGGCTTACAGATACGCAGTATTTT. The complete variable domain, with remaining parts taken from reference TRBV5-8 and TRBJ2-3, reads EAGVTQSPTHLIKTRGQQATLRCSPISGHTSVYWYQQALGLGLQFLLWYDEGEERNRGNFPPRFSGRQFPNYSSELNVNALELEDSALYLCASSLGTSGLTDTQYFGPGTRLTVL.